Below, 15 T cell receptor beta chains from the same sample are listed, as sequenced in a study of tissue T cells after allogeneic stem cell transplantation. This sample's time point: mouse harvest day 7 after allogeneic transplant. The graft held 10^6 splenic CD5+ T cells and 10^7 T-cell-depleted bone marrow cells. The protocol was immunoSEQ multiplex PCR, while the TCRdb copy is restricted to in-frame clones and leaves out a portion. The table records roughly 6,600 clones, less than 55% of them present only once. The sequencing sample was made of lymph node tissue. These receptors all stem from a female BALB/c mouse given C57BL/6 T cells with graft-versus-host disease after an allogeneic hematopoietic cell transplant.

This clone was recorded a few times. The listed genes are named as in mouse. The DNA ends 1 residue before the CDR3 does, and the rest of the CDR3 is filled in from the germline J gene. The genes are TRBV26 and TRBJ2-1; D assignment may be TRBD1 or TRBD2 (5 bases each). This CDR3 has 13 residues. Per the germline V gene, CDR1 is KGHPV and CDR2 is FQNQEV (reference sequence). The V gene lost 5 bases and the J gene lost 1 base, with 6 bases spanning the gap. CDR3 amino acids: CASSWDNYAEQFF. CDR3 bases read: TGTGCCAGCAGTTGGGACAACTATGCTGAGCAGTTC.

Details on this clone: Gene names follow the mouse nomenclature. The CDR3 goes on 1 residue after the read ends, and that part is filled in from the germline J gene. This chain joins TRBV12-1 and TRBJ2-4, with a tentative D call TRBD2 (5 bases). CDR3 length: 13 residues. V lost 1 base and J lost 4, with 8 bases in between. Germline CDR1 SGHSN, CDR2 HYEKVE. Incomplete CDR3 DNA: TGTGCCAGCTCTCTTCTGGGAGAAAACACCTTGTAC. As protein: CASSLLGENTLY. The entire CDR3 sequence reads CASSLLGENTLYF. The full variable domain, its missing parts supplied by reference TRBV12-1 and TRBJ2-4, is DSGVVQSPRHIIKEKGGRSVLTCIPISGHSNVVWYQQTLGKELKFLIQHYEKVERDKGFLPSRFSVQQFDDYHSEMNMSALELEDSAMYFCASSLLGENTLYFGAGTRLSVL.

A remark on this clone: Germline and genes: mouse. The read ends 1 residue early relative to the CDR3; the germline J gene fills the gap. The chain combines TRBV1 with TRBJ2-4; TRBD2 is a possible D gene (6 bases). Germline V lookup: CDR1 NSQYPW, CDR2 LRSPGD (reference sequence). Trimming took off 2 bases at V and 4 bases at J, with 7 bases between the two ends. The CDR3 is 13 residues long. The CDR3 loop reads CTCSAPGENTLYF. The covered CDR3 bases are TGCACCTGCAGTGCACCTGGGGAAAACACCTTGTAC.

With respect to this clone: Gene names and germline match the mouse. The read gets to within 1 residue of the CDR3 end, and the germline J gene fills in the rest. The rearrangement joins TRBV17 to TRBJ2-7; 11 bases map to TRBD1. The CDR3 is made up of 13 amino acids. Germline trimming cut 6 bases from V and 6 bases from J; bases unmatched to any gene: 4. Per germline, CDR1 MNHDT and CDR2 YYDKIL. The CDR3 sequence is CASSGTGGSEQYF. The sequenced CDR3 bases are TGTGCTAGCAGCGGGACAGGGGGGAGTGAACAGTAC.

This clone has only one observation. Gene labels here are mouse ones. The read ends 1 residue early relative to the CDR3; the germline J gene fills the gap. The chain employs TRBV4 and TRBJ2-2; 8 nucleotides match TRBD2. J gave up 5 bases and V 3 bases, and 2 bases lay outside the gene matches. Germline V gene sequence: CDR1 LGHDT, CDR2 YNNKQL (reference sequence). This CDR3 contains 14 residues. The sequenced CDR3 bases are TGTGCCAGCAGCTACCTGGGGGGAACCGGGCAGCTCTAC. Translating gives CASSYLGGTGQLY. The complete CDR3 sequence is CASSYLGGTGQLYF.

In the case of this clone: Gene names denote mouse genes. Sequencing ends 1 residue short of the CDR3 end; the germline J gene provides the rest. The chain combines TRBV26 with TRBJ1-3; D possibly corresponds to TRBD1 (5 bases). Trimming removed 4 bases at V and 13 bases at J, with 14 bases between. This CDR3 comprises 12 residues. CDR1 is KGHPV and CDR2 is FQNQEV in the germline V gene (reference sequence). CDR3 DNA (partial): TGTGCCAGCAGTCCCACAGGTTCGCCCCTCTAT. Amino acid sequence: CASSPTGSPLY. The whole CDR3 region reads CASSPTGSPLYF. The whole variable domain, filled in from reference TRBV26 and TRBJ1-3, reads NSKVIQTPRYLVKGQGQKAKMRCIPEKGHPVVFWYQQNKNNEFKFLINFQNQEVLQQIDMTEKRFSAECPSNSPCSLEIQSSEAGDSALYLCASSPTGSPLYFGEGSRLIVV.

This clone was seen a single time. Gene labels here are mouse ones. The read finishes 1 residue shy of the CDR3 end, and the germline J gene is used to complete it. The rearrangement joins TRBV31 to TRBJ2-7; TRBD2 aligns across 11 bases. V was pared by 1 base and J by 9 bases, with 8 bases of the junction left unmatched. The CDR3 extends over 14 amino acids. Germline V gene lookup returns CDR1 GKSSPN and CDR2 SITVG. CDR3 loop: CAWSPGTGGVGQYF. CDR3 DNA, as far as it was read: TGTGCCTGGAGTCCCGGGACTGGGGGTGTGGGACAGTAC.

As regards this clone: Genes and germline come from the mouse. Read coverage stops 1 residue before the CDR3 terminus; the germline J gene supplies the remainder. The rearrangement joins TRBV13-1 to TRBJ1-5; tentative D call: TRBD1 (5 bases). Trimming removed 2 bases at V and 1 base at J, with 7 bases between. Germline CDR1 and CDR2: NSHNY and SYGAGN. The CDR3 covers 14 residues. Partial CDR3 DNA: TGTGCCAGCAGTGAGCGGGACAACAACCAGGCTCCGCTT. Protein sequence: CASSERDNNQAPL. The CDR3 in full is CASSERDNNQAPLF.

This clone was found a few times. Mouse names are used for the genes. The CDR3 end falls 1 residue outside the read, so it is completed with the germline J gene. The chain couples TRBV26 to TRBJ1-2, with unresolved D. Germline CDR1 and CDR2: KGHPV and FQNQEV (reference sequence). This CDR3 has 14 amino acids. V was shortened by 3 bases and J by 0 bases, with 8 bases between the two germline ends. The DNA read from the CDR3 is TGTGCCAGCAGTCTAGCCGGGGCAAACTCCGACTACACC. Its protein is CASSLAGANSDYT. The complete CDR3 reads CASSLAGANSDYTF.

Remarks on this clone: Gene names and germline match the mouse. CDR3 bases read: TGTGCCAGCAGTCGTGACGGCAACCAGGCTCCGCTT. It codes for CASSRDGNQAPL. In full, the CDR3 reads CASSRDGNQAPLF. V and J are TRBV26 and TRBJ1-5; D unresolved. The sequenced fragment ends 1 residue before the CDR3 boundary, so the rest is inferred from the germline J gene. CDR3 length: 13 residues. V dropped 4 bases and J dropped 3 bases, with 7 bases sitting between them. CDR1 is KGHPV and CDR2 is FQNQEV in the germline V gene (reference sequence). Based on the CDR3 plus reference TRBV26 and TRBJ1-5, the full variable domain is NSKVIQTPRYLVKGQGQKAKMRCIPEKGHPVVFWYQQNKNNEFKFLINFQNQEVLQQIDMTEKRFSAECPSNSPCSLEIQSSEAGDSALYLCASSRDGNQAPLFGEGTRLSVL.

With regard to this clone: These gene names are mouse names. From the germline J gene comes the end of the CDR3, since the read stops 1 residue before it. The rearrangement joins TRBV26 to TRBJ1-1; 7 bases are a match to TRBD1. Germline V gene sequence: CDR1 KGHPV, CDR2 FQNQEV (reference sequence). The J segment lost 2 bases and the V segment lost 0 bases, leaving 3 bases of the junction unmatched. This CDR3 region has 15 residues. CDR3 DNA (partial): TGTGCCAGCAGTCTGTCAGGGGGCCACAACACAGAAGTCTTC. It encodes CASSLSGGHNTEVF. The whole CDR3 is CASSLSGGHNTEVFF. Looking up the rest from reference TRBV26 and TRBJ1-1 gives the full variable domain: NSKVIQTPRYLVKGQGQKAKMRCIPEKGHPVVFWYQQNKNNEFKFLINFQNQEVLQQIDMTEKRFSAECPSNSPCSLEIQSSEAGDSALYLCASSLSGGHNTEVFFGKGTRLTVV.

Comment on this clone: Gene names and germline refer to mouse. The CDR3 end lies 1 residue beyond the end of the read and is filled in from the germline J gene. This chain links TRBV26 with TRBJ2-1; 9 nucleotides match TRBD2. V lost 3 bases, J lost 1 base, and 1 base stayed unmatched. From germline, CDR1 is KGHPV and CDR2 FQNQEV (reference sequence). CDR3 length: 15 amino acids. The CDR3 loop is CASSLDWGNYAEQFF. Partial CDR3 DNA: TGTGCCAGCAGTCTAGACTGGGGGAACTATGCTGAGCAGTTC.

This clone was seen just once. Mouse germline and gene names are used. Sequencing ends 1 residue short of the CDR3 end; the germline J gene provides the rest. The rearrangement links TRBV17 to TRBJ2-1; 10 bases are a match to TRBD2. CDR3 size: 14 residues. Germline V gene lookup returns CDR1 MNHDT and CDR2 YYDKIL. V shed 6 bases and J 8 bases; nucleotides not matched to a gene: 7. The sequenced part of the CDR3 DNA is TGTGCTAGCAGCAGACCGGGACTGGGGACTGAGCAGTTC. Protein sequence: CASSRPGLGTEQF. The whole CDR3 sequence reads CASSRPGLGTEQFF.

This clone occurred once. Genes and germline are mouse. Partial CDR3 DNA: TGTAGTTCTAGAGGACGAAACACCGGGCAGCTCTAC. Translated: CSSRGRNTGQLY. The full CDR3 reads CSSRGRNTGQLYF. The rearrangement links TRBV30 to TRBJ2-2; no firm D call. The read terminates 1 residue before the CDR3 end, so the remaining end is supplied by the germline J gene. This CDR3 contains 13 residues. The V end lost 1 base, the J end lost 1 base, and 4 bases lay between the germline ends. Germline CDR1 and CDR2: SQVVS and ANEGSEA.

In regard to this clone: These gene names are mouse names. The CDR3 is cut off 1 residue early in the read; its end comes from the germline J gene. The chain recombines TRBV3 with TRBJ2-4; D possibly uses TRBD1 or TRBD2 (6 bases each). Germline CDR1 reads SNHLY; CDR2 reads FYNGKV (reference sequence). Trimming cost V 0 bases and J 0 bases, with 7 bases left between them. The CDR3 has 15 amino acids. The CDR3 loop is CASSLAGGSQNTLYF. The CDR3 DNA, read in part, is TGTGCCAGCAGCTTAGCAGGGGGGAGTCAAAACACCTTGTAC. The complete variable domain, with remaining parts taken from reference TRBV3 and TRBJ2-4, reads GPKVLQIPSHQIIDMGQMVTLNCDPVSNHLYFYWYKQILGQQMEFLVNFYNGKVMEKSKLFKDQFSVERPDGSYFTLKIQPTALEDSAVYFCASSLAGGSQNTLYFGAGTRLSVL.